This entry lists 4 T cell receptor beta chains sequenced from one sample in a study of T cells in Graves' hyperthyroidism and ophthalmopathy. It was RNA transcripts that yielded the amplified TCR beta CDR3 regions. TCR CDR3 underwent first-round RT-PCR with the HTBI primer set. TCRdb re-derived calls from the multiplex PCR reads in MiXCR, one entry per CDR3 protein. The sample consists of about 500,000 distinct CDR3 sequences, around an eighth of them appearing once. The sequencing input was blood. The source is a woman between 18 and 30 years old with Graves' hyperthyroidism.

The table lists this clonotype with many counts. The chain employs TRBV6-1 and TRBJ1-5; no clear D. The CDR3 contains 15 residues. V was clipped by 5 bases and J by 0 bases, with 11 bases between them. Looked up from germline, CDR1 is MNHNS and CDR2 is SASEGT. The CDR3 nucleotides are TGTGCCAGCAGTTCCCGGAAATATAGCAATCAGCCCCAGCATTTT. Translating gives CASSSRKYSNQPQHF.

This chain links TRBV20-1 with TRBJ2-7; 10 positions agree with TRBD2. Per germline, CDR1 DFQATT and CDR2 SNEGSKA (reference sequence). CDR3 size: 13 residues. The trim removed 3 bases at V and 4 bases at J, leaving 3 bases unmatched. In nucleotides, the CDR3 is TGCAGTGCTAGCGGTAGCGGGAGGTACGAGCAGTACTTC. Protein product: CSASGSGRYEQYF.

This clonotype was detected ten times or more. The gene calls are TRBV7-8 and TRBJ2-4, with D possibly TRBD1 on 6 matching bases. The CDR3 runs 17 residues. Trimming cost V 5 bases and J 4 bases, with 21 bases left between them. Per the germline V gene, CDR1 is SGHVS and CDR2 is FQNEAQ. This CDR3 is CASSPTGRGAGKNIQYF. The CDR3, as DNA: TGTGCCAGCAGCCCCACAGGCAGGGGCGCCGGGAAAAACATTCAGTACTTC.

This clonotype was picked up many times. CDR3 in DNA: TGTGCCAGCAGACCTACCGCAAGGGGTGAGCAGTTCTTC. Residues: CASRPTARGEQFF. The J gene is TRBJ2-1, the V gene TRBV7-3, with D perhaps matching TRBD1 (5 bases). CDR1 and CDR2 from the germline V gene are SGHTA and FQGTGA. Between the trimmed V and J ends, which lost 6 bases and 9 bases, there was a span of 15 bases. The CDR3 sequence is 13 residues long. The complete variable domain, with remaining parts taken from reference TRBV7-3 and TRBJ2-1, reads GAGVSQTPSNKVTEKGKYVELRCDPISGHTALYWYRQSLGQGPEFLIYFQGTGAADDSGLPNDRFFAVRPEGSVSTLKIQRTERGDSAVYLCASRPTARGEQFFGPGTRLTVL.